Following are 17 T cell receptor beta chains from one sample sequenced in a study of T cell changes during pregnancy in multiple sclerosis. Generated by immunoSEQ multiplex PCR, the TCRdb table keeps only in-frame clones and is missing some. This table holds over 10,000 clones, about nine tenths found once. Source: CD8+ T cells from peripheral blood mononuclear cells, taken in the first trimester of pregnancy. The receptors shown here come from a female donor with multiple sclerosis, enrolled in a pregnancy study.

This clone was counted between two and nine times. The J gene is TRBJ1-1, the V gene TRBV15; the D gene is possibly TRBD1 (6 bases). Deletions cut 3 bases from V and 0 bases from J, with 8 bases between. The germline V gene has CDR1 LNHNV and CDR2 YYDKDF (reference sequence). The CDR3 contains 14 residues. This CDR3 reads CATSRGALNTEAFF. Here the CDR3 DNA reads TGTGCCACCAGCAGGGGGGCATTGAACACTGAAGCTTTCTTT.

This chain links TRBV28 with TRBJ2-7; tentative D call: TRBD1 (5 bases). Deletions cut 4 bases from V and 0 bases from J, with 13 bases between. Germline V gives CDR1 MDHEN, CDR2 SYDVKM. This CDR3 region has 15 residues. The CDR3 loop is CASSSLRQFSYEQYF. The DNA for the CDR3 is TGTGCCAGCAGTTCCCTCAGACAGTTCTCCTACGAGCAGTACTTC.

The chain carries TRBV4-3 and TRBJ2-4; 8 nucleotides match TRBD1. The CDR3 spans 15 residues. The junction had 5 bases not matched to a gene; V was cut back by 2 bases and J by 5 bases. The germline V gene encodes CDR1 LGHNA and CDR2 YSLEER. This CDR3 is CASSQYGQGENIQYF. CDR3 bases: TGCGCCAGCAGCCAATACGGACAGGGCGAAAACATTCAGTACTTC.

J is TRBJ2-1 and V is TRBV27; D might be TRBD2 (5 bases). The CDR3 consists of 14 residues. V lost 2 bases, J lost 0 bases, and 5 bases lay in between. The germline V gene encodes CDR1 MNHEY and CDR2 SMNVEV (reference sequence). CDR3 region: CASSLLASYNEQFF. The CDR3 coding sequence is TGTGCCAGCAGTTTACTAGCCTCCTACAATGAGCAGTTCTTC.

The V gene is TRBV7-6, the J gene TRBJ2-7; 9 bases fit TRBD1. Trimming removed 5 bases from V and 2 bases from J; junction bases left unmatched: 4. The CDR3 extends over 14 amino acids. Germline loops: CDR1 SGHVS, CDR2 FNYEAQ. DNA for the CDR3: TGTGCCAGCAGCGCCAGACAGGGGGCCTACGAGCAGTACTTC. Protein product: CASSARQGAYEQYF.

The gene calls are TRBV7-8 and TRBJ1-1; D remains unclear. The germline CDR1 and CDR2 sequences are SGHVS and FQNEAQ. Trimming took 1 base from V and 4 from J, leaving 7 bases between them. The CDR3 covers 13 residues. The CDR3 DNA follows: TGTGCCAGCAGCTTAGGAGGCCTCACTGAAGCTTTCTTT. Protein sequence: CASSLGGLTEAFF.

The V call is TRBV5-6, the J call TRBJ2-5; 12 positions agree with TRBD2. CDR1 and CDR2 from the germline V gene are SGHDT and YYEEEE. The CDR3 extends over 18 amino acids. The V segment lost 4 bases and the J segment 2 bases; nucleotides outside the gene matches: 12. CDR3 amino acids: CASSRVWSSGGGQETQYF. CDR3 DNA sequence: TGTGCCAGCAGCCGTGTCTGGTCTAGCGGGGGGGGACAAGAGACCCAGTACTTC.

The CDR3 coding sequence is TGCGCCAGCAGCTTGGAGGGGACACTACCAGCGGATGAGCAGTTCTTC. This codes for CASSLEGTLPADEQFF. The gene calls are TRBV5-1 and TRBJ2-1, with D tentatively TRBD1 (6 bases). Per germline, CDR1 SGHRS and CDR2 YFSETQ. Trimming stripped 0 bases from V and 8 bases from J, with 18 bases between. The CDR3 consists of 16 residues.

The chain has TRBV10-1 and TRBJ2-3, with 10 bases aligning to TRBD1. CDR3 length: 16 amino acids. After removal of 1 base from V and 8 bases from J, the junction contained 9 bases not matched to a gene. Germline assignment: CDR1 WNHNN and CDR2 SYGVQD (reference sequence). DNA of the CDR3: TGCGCCAGCAGTGAGTTCGACAGGGGGCCTACGGGTACGCAGTATTTT. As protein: CASSEFDRGPTGTQYF.

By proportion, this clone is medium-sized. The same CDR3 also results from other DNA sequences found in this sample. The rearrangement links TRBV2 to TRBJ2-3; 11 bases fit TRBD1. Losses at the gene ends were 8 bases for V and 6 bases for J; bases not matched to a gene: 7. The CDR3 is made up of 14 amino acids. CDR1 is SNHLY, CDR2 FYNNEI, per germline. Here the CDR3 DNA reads TGTGCCAGCGCCGGACAGGGGGCGTTCGATACGCAGTATTTT. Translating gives CASAGQGAFDTQYF.

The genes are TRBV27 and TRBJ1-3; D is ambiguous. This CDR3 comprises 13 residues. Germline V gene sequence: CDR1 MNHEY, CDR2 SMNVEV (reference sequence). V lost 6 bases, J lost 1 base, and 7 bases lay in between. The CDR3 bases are TGTGCCAGCAGCCATTTGTCTGGAAACACCATATATTTT. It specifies CASSHLSGNTIYF.

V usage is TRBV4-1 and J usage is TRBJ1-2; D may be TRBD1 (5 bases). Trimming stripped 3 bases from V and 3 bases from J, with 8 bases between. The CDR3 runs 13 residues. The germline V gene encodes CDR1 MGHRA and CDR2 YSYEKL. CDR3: CASSHDSYYGYTF. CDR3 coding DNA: TGCGCCAGCAGCCATGACAGCTACTATGGCTACACCTTC.

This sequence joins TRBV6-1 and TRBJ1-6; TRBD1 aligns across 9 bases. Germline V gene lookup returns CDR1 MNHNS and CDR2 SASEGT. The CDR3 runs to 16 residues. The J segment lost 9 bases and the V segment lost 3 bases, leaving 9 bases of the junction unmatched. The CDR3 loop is CASSDSSGQGSSPLHF. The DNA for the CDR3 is TGTGCCAGCAGTGATTCTAGTGGACAGGGGAGTTCACCCCTCCACTTT.

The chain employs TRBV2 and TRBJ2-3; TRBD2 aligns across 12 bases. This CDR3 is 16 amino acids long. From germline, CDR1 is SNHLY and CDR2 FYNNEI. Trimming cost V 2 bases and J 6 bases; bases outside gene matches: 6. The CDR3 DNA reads TGTGCCAGCAGTGAATTGCTAGCGGGGGGGCAGGATACGCAGTATTTT. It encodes CASSELLAGGQDTQYF. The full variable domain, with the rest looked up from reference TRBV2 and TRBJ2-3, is EPEVTQTPSHQVTQMGQEVILRCVPISNHLYFYWYRQILGQKVEFLVSFYNNEISEKSEIFDDQFSVERPDGSNFTLKIRSTKLEDSAMYFCASSELLAGGQDTQYFGPGTRLTVL.

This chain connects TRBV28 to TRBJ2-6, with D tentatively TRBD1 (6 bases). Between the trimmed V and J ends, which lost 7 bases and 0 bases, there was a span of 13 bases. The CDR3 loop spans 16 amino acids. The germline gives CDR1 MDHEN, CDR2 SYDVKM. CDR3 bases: TGTGCCAGCACGGGACAAGGTTTCTCTGGGGCCAACGTCCTGACTTTC. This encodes CASTGQGFSGANVLTF.

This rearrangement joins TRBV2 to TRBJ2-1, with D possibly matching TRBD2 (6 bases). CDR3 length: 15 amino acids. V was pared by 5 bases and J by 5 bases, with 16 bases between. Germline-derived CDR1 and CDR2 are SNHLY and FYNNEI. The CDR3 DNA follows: TGTGCCAGCAGTTCCCGGGACTTTGGGAACAATGAGCAGTTCTTC. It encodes CASSSRDFGNNEQFF.

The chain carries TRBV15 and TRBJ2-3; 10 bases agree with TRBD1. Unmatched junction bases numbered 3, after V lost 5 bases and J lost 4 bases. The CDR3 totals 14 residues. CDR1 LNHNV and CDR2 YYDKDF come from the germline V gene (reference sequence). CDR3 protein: CATSGTGEADTQYF. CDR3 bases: TGTGCCACCAGCGGGACAGGGGAAGCAGATACGCAGTATTTT. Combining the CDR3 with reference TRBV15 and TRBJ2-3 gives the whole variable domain DAMVIQNPRYQVTQFGKPVTLSCSQTLNHNVMYWYQQKSSQAPKLLFHYYDKDFNNEADTPDNFQSRRPNTSFCFLDIRSPGLGDTAMYLCATSGTGEADTQYFGPGTRLTVL.